The clone carrying this TCR beta chain occurred a few times. Its antigen is undetermined. These data come from a study of CD8+ T cells in alopecia areata. Study-wide results and caveats: In lesional scalp, particularly from alopecia totalis/universalis, clonality was higher than in normal scalp.

With V trimmed by 4 bases and J by 6 bases, 7 bases remained unmatched. The CDR3 has 14 residues. CDR1 is SGHNT and CDR2 is YYREEE in the germline V gene (reference sequence). RNA extraction was followed by reverse transcription into cDNA, which acted as the sequencing template. The table came from immunoSEQ multiplex PCR; TCRdb's copy has only in-frame clones and leaves some out. Of over 200,000 clones listed, approximately 61% are singletons. The chain links TRBV5-4 to TRBJ1-2; TRBD1 agrees at 9 bases. The receptor was isolated from a human donor with alopecia areata. The material sequenced was CD4+ T cells sorted from blood, taken at week 0. The CDR3 DNA follows: TGTGCCAGCAGCGCCCGGGACAGGGTCCATGGCTACACCTTC. Translation gives CASSARDRVHGYTF.